The 29 T cell receptor beta chains in this list originate from one sample, sequenced in a study of shared clonotypes between healthy human individuals. Only in-frame clones appear in the TCRdb table, and some are missing; sequencing was by immunoSEQ multiplex PCR. In the table there are around 2.3 million clones, around 95% of which are singletons. Sequencing was performed on naive CD4+ T cells sorted from blood. Subset in this sample: CD45RA+ positively selected. Receptors originate from a man younger than 35 in good health.

The V call is TRBV5-1, the J call TRBJ1-1, with D maybe TRBD1 (6 bases). Between the trimmed V and J ends, which lost 0 bases and 4 bases, there was a span of 13 bases. This CDR3 has 15 residues. Germline V gene sequence: CDR1 SGHRS, CDR2 YFSETQ. CDR3 sequence: CASSLEGHGATEAFF. Written as DNA, the CDR3 is TGCGCCAGCAGCTTGGAGGGACATGGGGCCACTGAAGCTTTCTTT.

This rearrangement joins TRBV11-2 to TRBJ1-1; no definite D call. The CDR3 covers 14 residues. Germline-derived CDR1 and CDR2 are SGHAT and FQNNGV. V was cut by 1 base and J by 3 bases, with 9 bases left in between. The CDR3 region is CASSLVVRDTEAFF. The CDR3 region has the DNA TGTGCCAGCAGCTTAGTAGTGAGGGACACTGAAGCTTTCTTT.

V usage is TRBV29-1 and J usage is TRBJ1-4; D not certain. The CDR3 spans 14 residues. Germline V lookup: CDR1 SQVTM, CDR2 ANQGSEA. V was shortened by 5 bases and J by 5 bases, with 15 bases between the two germline ends. Here the CDR3 reads CSVTGMDLNEKLFF. CDR3 nucleotides: TGCAGCGTTACCGGGATGGATTTGAATGAAAAACTGTTTTTT. The full variable domain, its missing parts supplied by reference TRBV29-1 and TRBJ1-4, is SAVISQKPSRDICQRGTSLTIQCQVDSQVTMMFWYRQQPGQSLTLIATANQGSEATYESGFVIDKFPISRPNLTFSTLTVSNMSPEDSSIYLCSVTGMDLNEKLFFGSGTQLSVL.

The sample holds one count of this clone. The V call is TRBV7-8, the J call TRBJ1-4; 12 nucleotides agree with TRBD1. The CDR3 loop spans 16 amino acids. Germline V gives CDR1 SGHVS, CDR2 FQNEAQ. Trimming took 6 bases from V and 5 from J; bases not matched to a gene: 7. Written as DNA, the CDR3 is TGTGCCAGCAGGTCTACCGGGACAGGGGGCAATGAAAAACTGTTTTTT. Amino acid sequence: CASRSTGTGGNEKLFF.

J is TRBJ2-1 and V is TRBV2; 8 bases line up with TRBD1. V trimming: 8 bases; J trimming: 5 bases; junction bases outside the gene matches: 11. CDR1 SNHLY and CDR2 FYNNEI come from the germline V gene. The CDR3 covers 15 residues. The CDR3 spells CASGSGDRRNNEQFF. The CDR3 nucleotides are TGTGCCAGCGGCAGTGGGGACAGGAGGAACAATGAGCAGTTCTTC.

The chain joins TRBV2 to TRBJ1-2; possibly TRBD1 for D (5 bases). Per the germline V gene, CDR1 is SNHLY and CDR2 is FYNNEI. Trimming took off 3 bases at V and 5 bases at J, with 7 bases between the two ends. The CDR3 loop spans 12 amino acids. Written as DNA, the CDR3 is TGTGCCAGCAGTGATTGGGGGTATGGCTACACCTTC. Encoded protein: CASSDWGYGYTF.

About this clone itself: Other DNA sequences in the sample encode the same CDR3. The genes are TRBV4-3 and TRBJ1-1, with a possible D match to TRBD1 (6 bases). Germline lookup yields CDR1 LGHNA and CDR2 YSLEER. V gave up 3 bases and J gave up 1 base, with 9 bases separating them. The CDR3 is 14 amino acids. The CDR3 sequence is CASSQEGGNTEAFF. The CDR3 DNA sequence: TGCGCCAGCAGCCAGGAGGGGGGGAACACTGAAGCTTTCTTT.

The J gene is TRBJ2-7, the V gene TRBV11-1; 11 positions match TRBD2. V shed 1 base and J 3 bases; nucleotides not matched to a gene: 2. The germline gives CDR1 SGHAT, CDR2 FQDESV (reference sequence). This CDR3 is built from 15 residues. CDR3 region: CASSLGLAGGYEQYF. The CDR3 DNA reads as TGTGCCAGCAGCTTAGGGCTAGCGGGAGGCTACGAGCAGTACTTC.

The chain employs TRBV11-2 and TRBJ2-3, with D possibly called TRBD1 or TRBD2 (6 bases each). CDR3 length: 17 residues. Trimming left V 5 bases short and J 0 bases short, with 18 bases between. Germline V lookup: CDR1 SGHAT, CDR2 FQNNGV. The CDR3 is CASSLLQGGTSTDTQYF. The CDR3 bases are TGTGCCAGCAGCCTCCTACAGGGAGGAACTAGCACAGATACGCAGTATTTT.

The V call is TRBV10-1, the J call TRBJ1-1; maybe TRBD1 (5 bases). The CDR3 extends over 15 amino acids. Germline assignment: CDR1 WNHNN and CDR2 SYGVQD (reference sequence). Trimming stripped 5 bases from V and 1 base from J, with 14 bases between. The CDR3 region is CASSPGTTRNTEAFF. CDR3 nucleotides: TGCGCCAGCAGTCCCGGGACGACACGGAACACTGAAGCTTTCTTT.

The genes are TRBV2 and TRBJ2-5, with D possibly matching TRBD2 (5 bases). Per the germline V gene, CDR1 is SNHLY and CDR2 is FYNNEI. V lost 2 bases and J lost 5, with 21 bases in between. The CDR3 sequence is 17 residues long. The CDR3 DNA reads as TGTGCCAGCAGTGAAACAACGTCGTGGCTAGCATTGGAGACCCAGTACTTC. Translation: CASSETTSWLALETQYF.

V gene TRBV7-6 combines with J gene TRBJ2-3; 9 nucleotides align to TRBD2. This CDR3 has 18 amino acids. Unmatched junction bases numbered 15, after V lost 4 bases and J lost 4 bases. Germline loops: CDR1 SGHVS, CDR2 FNYEAQ. The CDR3 coding sequence is TGTGCCAGCAGCTCGCGAGCATCCGGGACTAGCACCCCAGATACGCAGTATTTT. As protein: CASSSRASGTSTPDTQYF.

The CDR3 here is CAISESDRSGKETQYF. CDR3 bases: TGTGCCATCAGTGAGTCGGACAGGTCGGGCAAAGAGACCCAGTACTTC. This rearrangement joins TRBV10-3 to TRBJ2-5; 7 nucleotides line up with TRBD1. V shed 0 bases, J shed 3 bases, and the junction held 7 bases outside the gene matches. Germline assignment: CDR1 ENHRY and CDR2 SYGVKD. The length of the CDR3 is 16 residues.

The chain joins TRBV11-2 to TRBJ2-1; 14 positions agree with TRBD2. After removal of 5 bases from V and 10 bases from J, the junction contained 4 bases not matched to a gene. CDR1 and CDR2 (germline): SGHAT, FQNNGV. The CDR3 length is 14 residues. DNA of the CDR3: TGTGCCAGCAGCCCCGGGACTAGCGGGGGAGAGCAGTTCTTC. Protein: CASSPGTSGGEQFF.

The V and J genes are TRBV28 and TRBJ2-7; no reliable D call. The ends were cut back, 1 base at V and 0 bases at J, with 10 bases in the middle. CDR3 length equals 15 residues. From germline, CDR1 is MDHEN and CDR2 SYDVKM. The CDR3 region is CASSLSILSSYEQYF. The CDR3 bases are TGTGCCAGCAGTTTATCTATCTTATCCTCCTACGAGCAGTACTTC.

CDR3 nucleotides: TGTGCCAGCAGCTTAGATGGCGGGGGCTCCTACGAGCAGTACTTC. It is translated as CASSLDGGGSYEQYF. The chain couples TRBV7-2 to TRBJ2-7, with 7 bases identical to TRBD2. The J segment lost 0 bases and the V segment lost 1 base, leaving 3 bases of the junction unmatched. The germline gives CDR1 SGHTA, CDR2 FQGNSA. CDR3 size: 15 residues.

This chain connects TRBV18 to TRBJ2-2; D gene uncertain. Trimming cost V 6 bases and J 3 bases, with 14 bases left between them. From germline, CDR1 is KGHSH and CDR2 LQKENI. The length of the CDR3 is 15 residues. CDR3 nucleotide sequence: TGTGCCAGCTCTCTTCAGATTTCGGACACCGGGGAGCTGTTTTTT. Translating gives CASSLQISDTGELFF.

The CDR3 region is CASSYAGSSYNEQFF. CDR3 DNA sequence: TGTGCCAGCAGTTACGCGGGGAGCTCCTACAATGAGCAGTTCTTC. V gene TRBV6-6 combines with J gene TRBJ2-1; D possibly corresponds to TRBD2 (6 bases). The CDR3 totals 15 residues. From germline, CDR1 is MNHNY and CDR2 SVGAGI (reference sequence). Trimming removed 2 bases at V and 0 bases at J, with 8 bases between.

V usage is TRBV14 and J usage is TRBJ2-1; 7 bases agree with TRBD2. The CDR3 extends over 14 amino acids. Per the germline V gene, CDR1 is SGHDN and CDR2 is FVKESK. Germline trimming cut 3 bases from V and 6 bases from J; bases unmatched to any gene: 5. CDR3 residues: CASSQAGASNEQFF. CDR3 nucleotides: TGTGCCAGCAGCCAGGCGGGAGCGAGCAATGAGCAGTTCTTC.

The chain links TRBV5-1 to TRBJ1-4; TRBD1 is a possible D gene (5 bases). CDR3 length equals 15 residues. Germline CDR1 reads SGHRS; CDR2 reads YFSETQ. The ends were cut back, 3 bases at V and 4 bases at J, with 13 bases in the middle. The CDR3 nucleotides are TGCGCCAGCAGCTCCATCGGGACGGATAATGAAAAACTGTTTTTT. Its protein is CASSSIGTDNEKLFF. Supplemented by reference TRBV5-1 and TRBJ1-4, the full variable domain reads KAGVTQTPRYLIKTRGQQVTLSCSPISGHRSVSWYQQTPGQGLQFLFEYFSETQRNKGNFPGRFSGRQFSNSRSEMNVSTLELGDSALYLCASSSIGTDNEKLFFGSGTQLSVL.

The genes are TRBV5-1 and TRBJ2-4; TRBD1 matches at 7 bases. Germline lookup yields CDR1 SGHRS and CDR2 YFSETQ. J was trimmed by 3 bases and V by 4 bases; bases with no gene match: 7. There are 15 residues in the CDR3. The CDR3 is CASSLETGNKNIQYF. In nucleotides, the CDR3 is TGCGCCAGCAGCCTGGAGACAGGGAACAAAAACATTCAGTACTTC. Variable domain in full (rest from reference TRBV5-1 and TRBJ2-4): KAGVTQTPRYLIKTRGQQVTLSCSPISGHRSVSWYQQTPGQGLQFLFEYFSETQRNKGNFPGRFSGRQFSNSRSEMNVSTLELGDSALYLCASSLETGNKNIQYFGAGTRLSVL.

The V call is TRBV5-8, the J call TRBJ2-7, with TRBD1 identical over 8 bases. CDR3 length: 13 residues. CDR1 is SGHTS, CDR2 YDEGEE, per germline. Trimming took 2 bases from V and 2 from J; bases not matched to a gene: 0. For the CDR3, the DNA is TGTGCCAGCAGCTTACAGGGGGCCTACGAGCAGTACTTC. It is translated as CASSLQGAYEQYF.

The V and J genes are TRBV2 and TRBJ1-4; possible D gene TRBD1, 6 bases. The CDR3 length is 15 residues. The germline V gene has CDR1 SNHLY and CDR2 FYNNEI. V was clipped by 4 bases and J by 0 bases, with 9 bases between them. The CDR3 loop is CASSARTATNEKLFF. The CDR3 DNA follows: TGTGCCAGCAGTGCCCGGACAGCAACTAATGAAAAACTGTTTTTT. The full variable domain, with the rest looked up from reference TRBV2 and TRBJ1-4, is EPEVTQTPSHQVTQMGQEVILRCVPISNHLYFYWYRQILGQKVEFLVSFYNNEISEKSEIFDDQFSVERPDGSNFTLKIRSTKLEDSAMYFCASSARTATNEKLFFGSGTQLSVL.

The rearrangement joins TRBV28 to TRBJ2-6; D call uncertain. The CDR3 length is 18 residues. The V and J ends lost 2 bases and 0 bases respectively, with 14 bases between them. Germline lookup yields CDR1 MDHEN and CDR2 SYDVKM. CDR3 protein: CASSLIGSRSSGANVLTF. CDR3 nucleotide sequence: TGTGCCAGCAGTTTAATTGGCAGTAGAAGCTCTGGGGCCAACGTCCTGACTTTC. The full variable domain, rest sourced from reference TRBV28 and TRBJ2-6, is DVKVTQSSRYLVKRTGEKVFLECVQDMDHENMFWYRQDPGLGLRLIYFSYDVKMKEKGDIPEGYSVSREKKERFSLILESASTNQTSMYLCASSLIGSRSSGANVLTFGAGSRLTVL.

The gene calls are TRBV27 and TRBJ2-7; possibly TRBD2 for D (7 bases). V was clipped by 5 bases and J by 0 bases, with 17 bases between them. The germline CDR1 and CDR2 sequences are MNHEY and SMNVEV (reference sequence). There are 16 residues in the CDR3. The CDR3 region is CASSTTEGGGSYEQYF. The CDR3 nucleotides read TGTGCCAGCAGTACCACTGAGGGGGGGGGCTCCTACGAGCAGTACTTC.

The chain uses TRBV6-5 and TRBJ2-3; 7 bases are a match to TRBD1. Germline CDR1 reads MNHEY; CDR2 reads SVGAGI. The J segment lost 7 bases and the V segment lost 2 bases, leaving 6 bases of the junction unmatched. The CDR3 extends over 14 amino acids. The CDR3 is CASSYLRDSYTQYF. Written as DNA, the CDR3 is TGTGCCAGCAGTTACCTTCGGGACAGTTATACGCAGTATTTT.

The chain combines TRBV11-3 with TRBJ2-5, with 7 bases fitting TRBD1. From germline, CDR1 is SGHNT and CDR2 YENEEA. The length of the CDR3 is 15 residues. V gave up 5 bases and J gave up 1 base; unmatched junction bases: 7. The CDR3 sequence: CASSKNSGGQETQYF. CDR3 nucleotide sequence: TGTGCCAGCAGCAAGAACTCAGGGGGCCAAGAGACCCAGTACTTC.

Remarks on this clone: The sample contains more than one DNA sequence encoding this CDR3. This chain joins TRBV12-5 and TRBJ2-3; D remains ambiguous. This CDR3 contains 12 residues. Germline-derived CDR1 and CDR2 are LGHNT and FRNRAP. The V and J ends lost 6 bases and 1 base respectively, with 5 bases between them. CDR3 in amino acids: CASGYGTDTQYF. CDR3 nucleotides: TGTGCTAGTGGCTATGGCACAGATACGCAGTATTTT.

The V gene is TRBV5-4, the J gene TRBJ2-7, with 9 bases matching TRBD2. V was clipped by 3 bases and J by 5 bases; unmatched bases: 9. The CDR3 covers 15 residues. Germline V CDR1 and CDR2: SGHNT, YYREEE (reference sequence). Here the CDR3 DNA reads TGTGCCAGCAGCTGGGACCCGGGACTAGCAAACGAGCAGTACTTC. This encodes CASSWDPGLANEQYF.